A selection of T cell receptor beta chains follows, all from one sample in a study of identical twins. One entry per CDR3 protein results from TCRdb running MiXCR on the 5' RACE reads. This table has around 680,000 distinct CDR3 sequences, around 8.6% appearing once. In addition, the sample was reused for a study of yellow fever vaccine responses in identical twins.

What was sequenced was PBMCs. The receptor set was obtained from a woman between 18 and 29 years old in good health. Both conserved end residues are part of each CDR3.

CDR3aa	v_gene	len
CASSQDRGMEETQYF	TRBV4-3	15
CSGGRDSYEQYF	TRBV29-1	12
CASSLSADPNAYEQYF	TRBV5-1	16
CASSLISGGLATDTQYF	TRBV27	17
CASSQESGRRGNEQFF	TRBV3-1	16
CASSFRLAPPPETQYF	TRBV7-2	16
CASSVASYEQYF	TRBV7-6	12
CSVLTGAETQYF	TRBV29-1	12
CSAGQVPDTQYF	TRBV20-1	12
CASSQDGALEAPYNEQFF	TRBV4-1	18
CASSPSSGRAEIF	TRBV18	13
CAISDLAGGLHNEQFF	TRBV10-3	16
CSAERSGGSTDTQYF	TRBV20-1	15